These 22 T cell receptor beta chains were sequenced from one sample in a study of beta chain features in type 1 diabetes. The investigators reverse transcribed all of the isolated RNA, so they sequenced expressed TCRB transcripts. Here immunoSEQ multiplex PCR was the method, and the copy in TCRdb shows in-frame clones only, minus some. The table shows just over 600,000 clones, with roughly a sixth occurring only once. Source material: naive CD4+ T cells from blood. All receptors derive from a man in his late teens or twenties in good health.

The rearrangement links TRBV28 to TRBJ2-5; 7 nucleotides match TRBD1. V dropped 6 bases and J dropped 7; count of bases not matched to a gene: 11. This CDR3 is 14 amino acids long. The V gene's germline CDR1 is MDHEN and CDR2 SYDVKM. For the CDR3, the DNA is TGTGCCAGCAGGAGGGGACAGCTCCCCGTGACCCAGTACTTC. Amino acids: CASRRGQLPVTQYF.

This clone has a handful of counts. This sequence joins TRBV10-3 and TRBJ2-3; D remains unclear. Germline V gives CDR1 ENHRY, CDR2 SYGVKD. V was clipped by 2 bases and J by 2 bases, with 2 bases between them. CDR3 length: 12 residues. Here the CDR3 DNA reads TGTGCCATCAGTGAGCTCACAGATACGCAGTATTTT. Encoded protein: CAISELTDTQYF.

The chain is built from TRBV28 and TRBJ2-6; the D is unclear. This CDR3 region has 18 residues. The germline gives CDR1 MDHEN, CDR2 SYDVKM. V was shortened by 5 bases and J by 0 bases, with 17 bases between the two germline ends. CDR3 in amino acids: CASSPLPVASSGANVLTF. Here the CDR3 DNA reads TGTGCCAGCAGTCCCCTTCCGGTGGCATCCTCTGGGGCCAACGTCCTGACTTTC.

The table lists this clone with a few counts. The rearrangement joins TRBV4-1 to TRBJ2-5; D not certain. Germline CDR1 and CDR2: MGHRA and YSYEKL. The CDR3 is 12 residues long. Trimming shortened V by 4 bases and J by 5 bases, and 8 bases separated the two germline ends. As DNA, the CDR3 is TGCGCCAGCAGCCGCCCGATGGAGACCCAGTACTTC. It codes for CASSRPMETQYF.

This clone has more than one count but fewer than ten. This rearrangement joins TRBV6-5 to TRBJ2-7; 9 bases align to TRBD1. Germline assignment: CDR1 MNHEY and CDR2 SVGAGI. The CDR3 is made up of 15 amino acids. V dropped 6 bases and J dropped 2; count of bases not matched to a gene: 8. The CDR3 nucleotides are TGTGCCAGCAGCATCGACAGGGGGAATCCCTACGAGCAGTACTTC. Encoded protein: CASSIDRGNPYEQYF.

This chain connects TRBV4-3 to TRBJ1-2; no definite D call. Trimming left V 0 bases short and J 5 bases short, with 10 bases between. Germline V gene data show CDR1 as LGHNA and CDR2 as YSLEER. The CDR3 contains 14 residues. The CDR3 loop reads CASSQDLVFYGYTF. The CDR3 nucleotides read TGCGCCAGCAGCCAAGATTTAGTTTTTTATGGCTACACCTTC.

This clone was detected only a few times. The CDR3 DNA sequence: TGTGCCATCAGTGGAGGAGGGCAGGGCGGCAATCAGCCCCAGCATTTT. It yields the protein CAISGGGQGGNQPQHF. This chain connects TRBV10-3 to TRBJ1-5, with D tentatively TRBD1 (5 bases). The germline gives CDR1 ENHRY, CDR2 SYGVKD. Trimming cost V 4 bases and J 2 bases, with 15 bases left between them. The CDR3 sequence is 16 residues long.

The J gene is TRBJ2-7, the V gene TRBV29-1; the D is unclear. Germline assignment: CDR1 SQVTM and CDR2 ANQGSEA. The CDR3 contains 10 residues. V dropped 7 bases and J dropped 5 bases, with 9 bases sitting between them. DNA of the CDR3: TGCAGCGGGCTTAGCAACGAGCAGTACTTC. Translated: CSGLSNEQYF.

The chain uses TRBV19 and TRBJ2-1; TRBD2 might be the D (5 bases). Germline assignment: CDR1 LNHDA and CDR2 SQIVND (reference sequence). CDR3 length: 13 residues. The V end was cut by 6 bases, the J end by 10 bases, with 16 bases between. The CDR3 protein is CASRIPGVGEQFF. DNA for the CDR3: TGTGCCAGTAGGATACCCGGGGTGGGCGAGCAGTTCTTC.

The table lists this clone with a few counts. V usage is TRBV25-1 and J usage is TRBJ2-7; 8 bases fit TRBD1. This CDR3 spans 10 amino acids. The V gene's germline CDR1 is MGHDK and CDR2 SYGVNS. V trimming: 6 bases; J trimming: 10 bases; junction bases outside the gene matches: 2. CDR3 DNA sequence: TGTGCCAGCAGGGACAGGGACCAGTACTTC. Protein: CASRDRDQYF.

The V gene is TRBV4-2, the J gene TRBJ1-3, with D tentatively TRBD1 (6 bases). The germline CDR1 and CDR2 sequences are LGHNA and YNFKEQ. Trimming shortened V by 1 base and J by 2 bases, and 12 bases separated the two germline ends. This CDR3 contains 16 residues. The CDR3: CASSQAGARAGNTIYF. The CDR3 DNA reads as TGTGCCAGCAGCCAAGCAGGGGCTAGAGCTGGAAACACCATATATTTT.

The table lists this clone with many counts. This chain connects TRBV14 to TRBJ2-1, with TRBD2 matching over 9 bases. With 3 bases clipped from V and 6 bases from J, the junction kept 6 bases outside the gene matches. Germline V gene data show CDR1 as SGHDN and CDR2 as FVKESK. This CDR3 comprises 15 residues. In DNA, the CDR3 is TGTGCCAGCAGCCACCGACTAGCGGTTCCCAATGAGCAGTTCTTC. It yields the protein CASSHRLAVPNEQFF. The full variable domain, completed using reference TRBV14 and TRBJ2-1, is EAGVTQFPSHSVIEKGQTVTLRCDPISGHDNLYWYRRVMGKEIKFLLHFVKESKQDESGMPNNRFLAERTGGTYSTLKVQPAELEDSGVYFCASSHRLAVPNEQFFGPGTRLTVL.

This clone was recorded a few times. V and J are TRBV7-2 and TRBJ2-7; 7 bases are shared with TRBD1. CDR3 length: 15 residues. The germline gives CDR1 SGHTA, CDR2 FQGNSA. The V gene end was trimmed by 3 bases and the J gene end by 4 bases; junction bases not matched to a gene: 9. The CDR3 region has the DNA TGTGCCAGCAGCTTGAGGGCAGGGGGTTTTTACGAGCAGTACTTC. This gives the protein CASSLRAGGFYEQYF. Full variable domain (remainder filled in from reference TRBV7-2 and TRBJ2-7): GAGVSQSPSNKVTEKGKDVELRCDPISGHTALYWYRQSLGQGLEFLIYFQGNSAPDKSGLPSDRFSAERTGGSVSTLTIQRTQQEDSAVYLCASSLRAGGFYEQYFGPGTRLTVT.

In this sample, this clone turned up a few times. The chain employs TRBV2 and TRBJ1-5; 7 bases line up with TRBD1. CDR1 and CDR2 from the germline V gene are SNHLY and FYNNEI. V shed 7 bases and J 0 bases; nucleotides not matched to a gene: 6. The CDR3 totals 15 residues. CDR3 DNA sequence: TGTGCCAGCAACCGGGACAGTCTTAGCAATCAGCCCCAGCATTTT. Protein sequence: CASNRDSLSNQPQHF.

V gene TRBV25-1 combines with J gene TRBJ1-2; possibly TRBD1 for D (6 bases). CDR1 and CDR2 (germline): MGHDK, SYGVNS. The CDR3 covers 14 residues. V was cut by 6 bases and J by 3 bases, with 14 bases left in between. CDR3 nucleotide sequence: TGTGCCAGCAGGGCGGCAGGGGCCTACTATGGCTACACCTTC. This codes for CASRAAGAYYGYTF.

The rearrangement joins TRBV10-3 to TRBJ2-1, with a tentative D call TRBD1 (5 bases). Germline loops: CDR1 ENHRY, CDR2 SYGVKD. The V gene lost 7 bases and the J gene lost 0 bases, with 19 bases spanning the gap. The CDR3 is 17 amino acids. The CDR3 sequence is CAITELRGPSSYNEQFF. CDR3 bases: TGTGCCATCACCGAATTAAGGGGTCCGAGCTCCTACAATGAGCAGTTCTTC.

This chain joins TRBV27 and TRBJ2-1, with 12 bases identical to TRBD2. This CDR3 has 16 residues. The V segment lost 4 bases and the J segment 9 bases; nucleotides outside the gene matches: 10. Germline V gives CDR1 MNHEY, CDR2 SMNVEV (reference sequence). The CDR3 reads CASSSIPSGRAFEQFF. Here the CDR3 DNA reads TGTGCCAGCAGTTCCATTCCTAGCGGGAGGGCCTTTGAGCAGTTCTTC.

The sample holds a few counts of this clone. This rearrangement joins TRBV10-3 to TRBJ1-1; maybe TRBD1 (5 bases). Between the trimmed V and J ends, which lost 7 bases and 0 bases, there was a span of 9 bases. CDR1 is ENHRY and CDR2 is SYGVKD in the germline V gene. The CDR3 runs 13 residues. This CDR3 is CAIMGVMNTEAFF. The CDR3 region has the DNA TGTGCCATCATGGGGGTCATGAACACTGAAGCTTTCTTT.

The genes are TRBV29-1 and TRBJ2-7; D is uncertain. CDR1 SQVTM and CDR2 ANQGSEA come from the germline V gene. Between the trimmed V and J ends, which lost 4 bases and 7 bases, there was a span of 11 bases. The CDR3 extends over 11 amino acids. The CDR3 loop reads CSVASSSEQYF. CDR3 DNA: TGCAGCGTTGCTTCCTCTTCGGAGCAGTACTTC.

The chain employs TRBV7-9 and TRBJ2-3; TRBD2 might be the D (5 bases). Trimming cost V 5 bases and J 6 bases, with 12 bases left between them. The CDR3 consists of 13 residues. Per the germline V gene, CDR1 is SEHNR and CDR2 is FQNEAQ (reference sequence). CDR3 region: CASSQPSWDTQYF. CDR3 DNA sequence: TGTGCCAGCAGCCAACCTAGCTGGGATACGCAGTATTTT. The full variable domain, its missing parts supplied by reference TRBV7-9 and TRBJ2-3, is DTGVSQNPRHKITKRGQNVTFRCDPISEHNRLYWYRQTLGQGPEFLTYFQNEAQLEKSRLLSDRFSAERPKGSFSTLEIQRTEQGDSAMYLCASSQPSWDTQYFGPGTRLTVL.

This clone appeared a few times. The chain joins TRBV21-1 to TRBJ2-5. TRBV21-1 is deemed a pseudogene. The CDR3 is 15 residues long. The CDR3 loop reads CASSPRDEPQVTQYF. CDR3 DNA: TGTGCCAGCAGCCCCCGGGACGAACCTCAAGTGACCCAGTACTTC.

The rearrangement joins TRBV5-1 to TRBJ1-2; perhaps TRBD1 as D (6 bases). Per the germline V gene, CDR1 is SGHRS and CDR2 is YFSETQ. The CDR3 consists of 14 residues. Trimming took off 4 bases at V and 7 bases at J, with 17 bases between the two ends. CDR3 sequence (DNA): TGCGCCAGCAGCCCGGCAGGGGTACGTGGTGGCTACACCTTC. Encoded protein: CASSPAGVRGGYTF.